The 9 T cell receptor beta chains in this list originate from one sample, sequenced in a study of T cells in Graves' hyperthyroidism and ophthalmopathy (dated by TCRdb to the late 2010s). The library was prepared using multiplex PCR. TCRdb shows the sequencer as Illumina HiSeq 2000. TCR beta CDR3 regions were amplified from RNA transcripts. The first round of RT-PCR for the TCR CDR3 was performed with the HTBI primer set and the Qiagen OneStep RT-PCR kit. Using fastp trimming at Q25 and MiXCR clonotype assembly, TCRdb reanalyzed the public sequencing data and kept in-frame beta chains. Under each unique CDR3 protein, matching rows form one entry showing the most common genes and DNA. Counted in this sample were about 570,000 distinct CDR3 sequences; about 14% of them appeared once. The ten largest clones add up to about 15% of the sample. The sequencing sample was made of blood. All receptors come from a woman in her thirties or forties with Graves' hyperthyroidism.

V gene TRBV6-1 combines with J gene TRBJ1-3; 7 nucleotides match TRBD1. Germline V gives CDR1 MNHNS, CDR2 SASEGT. This CDR3 comprises 18 residues. J lost 0 bases, V lost 6 bases, and 14 bases had no gene match. The CDR3 DNA is TGTGCCAGCAGCCAAGGACAGGCAACGAGGTTCTCTGGAAACACCATATATTTT. This translates into CASSQGQATRFSGNTIYF.

This clonotype was seen ten or more times. The junction does not match germline at one end; this may be a read error. The chain carries TRBV30 and TRBJ2-1, with a weak D call TRBD2 (6 bases). Germline CDR1 and CDR2: GTSNPN and SVGIG (reference sequence). This CDR3 contains 12 residues. CDR3 DNA sequence: TGTGCCGGGAGGCTGGGGATCAATGAGCAGTTCTTC. Translation gives CAGRLGINEQFF.

This chain uses TRBV5-1 with TRBJ2-3; D possibly uses TRBD1 or TRBD2 (5 bases each). Trimming shortened V by 4 bases and J by 1 base, and 13 bases separated the two germline ends. This CDR3 has 15 amino acids. Germline CDR1 and CDR2: SGHRS and YFSETQ. DNA of the CDR3: TGCGCCAGCAGCCCCCGGGACGGACGCACAGATACGCAGTATTTT. Translation gives CASSPRDGRTDTQYF. Full variable domain (missing parts from reference TRBV5-1 and TRBJ2-3): KAGVTQTPRYLIKTRGQQVTLSCSPISGHRSVSWYQQTPGQGLQFLFEYFSETQRNKGNFPGRFSGRQFSNSRSEMNVSTLELGDSALYLCASSPRDGRTDTQYFGPGTRLTVL.

This clonotype has more than one count but fewer than ten. The chain couples TRBV3-1 to TRBJ2-7; D not certain. V lost 2 bases, J lost 6 bases, and 8 bases lay in between. Per germline, CDR1 LGHDT and CDR2 YNNKEL (reference sequence). The CDR3 is made up of 12 amino acids. This CDR3 reads CASSQLLGEQYF. Here the CDR3 DNA reads TGTGCCAGCAGCCAACTGCTCGGCGAGCAGTACTTC.

This chain uses TRBV19 with TRBJ2-1; 7 bases align to TRBD1. V shed 3 bases and J 7 bases; nucleotides not matched to a gene: 6. CDR1 LNHDA and CDR2 SQIVND come from the germline V gene (reference sequence). This CDR3 comprises 14 residues. CDR3 DNA sequence: TGTGCCAGTAGTATCTTGGGACAGTTTAATGAGCAGTTCTTC. It translates to CASSILGQFNEQFF. The full variable domain, its missing parts supplied by reference TRBV19 and TRBJ2-1, is DGGITQSPKYLFRKEGQNVTLSCEQNLNHDAMYWYRQDPGQGLRLIYYSQIVNDFQKGDIAEGYSVSREKKESFPLTVTSAQKNPTAFYLCASSILGQFNEQFFGPGTRLTVL.

This clonotype appeared many times. The chain uses TRBV7-2 and TRBJ2-1; 13 bases line up with TRBD2. V lost 5 bases to trimming and J lost 7 bases; unmatched junction nucleotides: 5. The CDR3 contains 15 residues. Looked up from germline, CDR1 is SGHTA and CDR2 is FQGNSA. The CDR3 region is CASSITSGRVNEQFF. The DNA for the CDR3 is TGTGCCAGCAGCATTACTAGCGGGAGGGTGAATGAGCAGTTCTTC.

This clonotype was observed many times. The chain has TRBV7-8 and TRBJ2-2, with 12 bases identical to TRBD2. Per germline, CDR1 SGHVS and CDR2 FQNEAQ. This CDR3 is 17 amino acids long. V trimming: 5 bases; J trimming: 7 bases; junction bases outside the gene matches: 11. The CDR3 nucleotides are TGTGCCAGCAGCCCCGAGGTCCTAGCGGGAGGGCTCGGGGAGCTGTTTTTT. It yields the protein CASSPEVLAGGLGELFF.

This clonotype was found many times. A much larger clonotype is one base distant, so this may be a read error. This chain connects TRBV7-6 to TRBJ2-7, with D uncertain. This CDR3 has 12 amino acids. CDR1 SGHVS and CDR2 FNYEAQ come from the germline V gene. The V end was cut by 7 bases, the J end by 0 bases, with 7 bases between. CDR3 DNA sequence: TGTGCCAGCACCTCGAGCTCCTACGAGCAGTACTTC. This encodes CASTSSSYEQYF.

The CDR3 sequence: CASSTIHASGNTIYF. CDR3 nucleotides: TGTGCCAGTAGTACAATCCATGCGTCTGGAAACACCATATATTTT. The gene calls are TRBV19 and TRBJ1-3; D is uncertain. CDR3 length: 15 residues. Germline V lookup: CDR1 LNHDA, CDR2 SQIVND (reference sequence). The ends were cut back, 4 bases at V and 1 base at J, with 11 bases in the middle.